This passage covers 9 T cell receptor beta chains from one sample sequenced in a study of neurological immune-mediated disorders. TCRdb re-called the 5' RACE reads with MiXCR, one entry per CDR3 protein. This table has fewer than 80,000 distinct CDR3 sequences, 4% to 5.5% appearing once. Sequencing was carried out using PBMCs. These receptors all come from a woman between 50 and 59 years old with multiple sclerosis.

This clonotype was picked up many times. CDR3 sequence: CASSQISGLSYNEQFF. CDR3 DNA sequence: TGTGCCAGCAGCCAAATATCAGGGCTGAGCTACAATGAGCAGTTCTTC. V usage is TRBV3-1 and J usage is TRBJ2-1; possibly TRBD1 for D (5 bases). Germline CDR1 is LGHDT and CDR2 is YNNKEL (reference sequence). The germline V and J ends were trimmed by 2 bases and 3 bases, with 14 bases remaining between them. This CDR3 is 16 amino acids long.

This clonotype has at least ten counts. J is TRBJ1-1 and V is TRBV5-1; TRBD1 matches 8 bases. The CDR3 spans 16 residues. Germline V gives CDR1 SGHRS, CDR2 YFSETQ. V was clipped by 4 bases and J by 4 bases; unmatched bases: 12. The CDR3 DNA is TGCGCCAGCAGCCTCGGACAGGGAGGGGAAAGCACTGAAGCTTTCTTT. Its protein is CASSLGQGGESTEAFF.

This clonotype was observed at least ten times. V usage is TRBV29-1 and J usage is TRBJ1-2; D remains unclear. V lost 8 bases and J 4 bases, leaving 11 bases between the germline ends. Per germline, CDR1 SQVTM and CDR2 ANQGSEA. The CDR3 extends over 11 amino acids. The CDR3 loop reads CSHQDLYGYTF. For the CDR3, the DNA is TGCAGCCACCAGGACCTCTATGGCTACACCTTC.

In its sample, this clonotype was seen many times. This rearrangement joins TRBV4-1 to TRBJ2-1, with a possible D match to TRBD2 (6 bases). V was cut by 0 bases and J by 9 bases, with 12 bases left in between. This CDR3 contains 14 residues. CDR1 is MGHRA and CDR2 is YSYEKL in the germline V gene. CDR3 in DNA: TGCGCCAGCAGCCAAGAGGAGGGTTTAGGTGAGCAGTTCTTC. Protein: CASSQEEGLGEQFF.

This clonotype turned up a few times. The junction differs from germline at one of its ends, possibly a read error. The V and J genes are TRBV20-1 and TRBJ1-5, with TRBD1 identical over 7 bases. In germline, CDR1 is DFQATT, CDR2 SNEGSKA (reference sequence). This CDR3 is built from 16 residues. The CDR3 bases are TGCAGTGCGCATGAGGCAGGGGGGGACTCCAATCAGCCCCAGAATTTT. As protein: CSAHEAGGDSNQPQNF.

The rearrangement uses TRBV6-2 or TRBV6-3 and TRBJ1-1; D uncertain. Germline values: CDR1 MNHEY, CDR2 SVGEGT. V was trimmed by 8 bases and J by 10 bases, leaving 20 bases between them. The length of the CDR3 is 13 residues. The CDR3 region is CASGETRGSTAFF. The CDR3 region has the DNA TGTGCCAGCGGAGAGACGCGCGGGTCCACAGCTTTCTTT.

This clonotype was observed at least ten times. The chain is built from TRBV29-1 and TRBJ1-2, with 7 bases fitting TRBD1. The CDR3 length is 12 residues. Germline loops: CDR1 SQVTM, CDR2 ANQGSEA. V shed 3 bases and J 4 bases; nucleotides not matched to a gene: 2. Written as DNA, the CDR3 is TGCAGCGTTGATACAGGGGTCTATGGCTACACCTTC. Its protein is CSVDTGVYGYTF.

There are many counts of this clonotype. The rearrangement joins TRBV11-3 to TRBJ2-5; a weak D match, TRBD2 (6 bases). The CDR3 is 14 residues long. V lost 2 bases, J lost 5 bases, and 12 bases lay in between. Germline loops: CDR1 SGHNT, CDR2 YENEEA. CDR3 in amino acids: CASSLMTSLETQYF. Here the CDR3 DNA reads TGTGCCAGCAGCTTAATGACTAGTTTGGAGACCCAGTACTTC.

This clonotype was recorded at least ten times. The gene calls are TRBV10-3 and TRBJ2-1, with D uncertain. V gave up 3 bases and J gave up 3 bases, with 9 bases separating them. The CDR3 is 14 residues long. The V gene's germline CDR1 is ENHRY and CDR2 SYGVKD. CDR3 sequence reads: CAISDSVDYNEQFF. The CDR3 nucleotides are TGTGCCATCAGTGATTCCGTGGACTACAATGAGCAGTTCTTC.